A single sample gave rise to the 29 T cell receptor beta chains below, sequenced in a study of blood T cell repertoires in COVID-19. The repertoire was sequenced with immunoSEQ multiplex PCR; TCRdb's copy has only in-frame clones and lacks some. The top ten hold about 2.5% of the sample, which has fewer than 350,000 clones, 85% seen once. The source material was PBMCs or T cells enriched from blood (not recorded which). The receptors stem from a woman in her fifties or sixties who had recovered from COVID-19.

CDR3 loop: CASSEPGSGQGETQYF. CDR3 nucleotides: TGTGCCAGCAGTGAACCAGGGTCCGGACAGGGGGAGACCCAGTACTTC. The J gene is TRBJ2-5, the V gene TRBV6-1; 9 positions agree with TRBD1. The CDR3 is 16 amino acids. Losses at the gene ends were 2 bases for V and 5 bases for J; bases not matched to a gene: 9. Germline CDR1 reads MNHNS; CDR2 reads SASEGT.

The gene calls are TRBV24-1 and TRBJ1-2; D uncertain. Trimming stripped 3 bases from V and 6 bases from J, with 10 bases between. Germline-derived CDR1 and CDR2 are KGHDR and SFDVKD. The CDR3 has 13 amino acids. CDR3 in amino acids: CATSDPPRDGYTF. The CDR3 DNA reads TGTGCCACCAGTGATCCCCCTCGGGATGGCTACACCTTC.

The genes are TRBV19 and TRBJ2-2, with 8 bases fitting TRBD1. The ends lost 6 bases at V and 3 bases at J; junction bases unmatched: 6. This CDR3 region has 15 residues. Germline CDR1 is LNHDA and CDR2 is SQIVND (reference sequence). The CDR3 DNA follows: TGTGCCAGTAGCTCCGGGACAGGACACACCGGGGAGCTGTTTTTT. Translated, it gives CASSSGTGHTGELFF.

The genes are TRBV6-2 or TRBV6-3 and TRBJ2-1, with 9 bases identical to TRBD2. Unmatched junction bases numbered 16, after V lost 6 bases and J lost 4 bases. CDR3 length equals 18 residues. Germline CDR1 and CDR2: MNHEY and SVGEGT. In DNA form, the CDR3 reads TGTGCCAGCAGCTTCCAGACTAGCGGCTTTAAAATTTACAATGAGCAGTTCTTC. Protein sequence: CASSFQTSGFKIYNEQFF.

The rearrangement links TRBV5-1 to TRBJ2-5; D possibly corresponds to TRBD1 (5 bases). V was pared by 2 bases and J by 5 bases, with 10 bases between. The CDR3 is 13 residues long. Germline-derived CDR1 and CDR2 are SGHRS and YFSETQ. The CDR3 loop is CASSFRDSETQYF. The CDR3 bases are TGCGCCAGCAGCTTCCGAGACAGTGAGACCCAGTACTTC.

The chain employs TRBV28 and TRBJ2-3; D is perhaps TRBD1 (6 bases). V lost 5 bases, J lost 0 bases, and 12 bases lay in between. This CDR3 comprises 15 residues. The V gene's germline CDR1 is MDHEN and CDR2 SYDVKM. CDR3 sequence: CASSVRTASTDTQYF. CDR3 nucleotide sequence: TGTGCCAGCAGTGTGAGGACAGCTAGCACAGATACGCAGTATTTT.

The CDR3 DNA reads as TGTGCCAGCAGCCCCGTGGGGGGATCCCAGTCCCAGCATTTT. It is translated as CASSPVGGSQSQHF. This rearrangement joins TRBV28 to TRBJ1-5; a possible D gene is TRBD1 (5 bases). V was clipped by 6 bases and J by 11 bases, with 20 bases between them. The CDR3 totals 14 residues. Germline values: CDR1 MDHEN, CDR2 SYDVKM.

The rearrangement joins TRBV4-2 to TRBJ2-7, with D possibly being TRBD2 (5 bases). The germline V and J ends were trimmed by 3 bases and 0 bases, with 12 bases remaining between them. The CDR3 contains 15 residues. Germline CDR1 reads LGHNA; CDR2 reads YNFKEQ. The DNA for the CDR3 is TGTGCCAGCAGCCATGGACTCTCCAGCTCCTACGAGCAGTACTTC. Its protein is CASSHGLSSSYEQYF.

This chain uses TRBV12-3 or TRBV12-4 with TRBJ1-4; TRBD1 matches at 7 bases. This CDR3 contains 13 residues. V gave up 7 bases and J gave up 12 bases; unmatched junction bases: 11. CDR3 nucleotide sequence: TGTGCCAGCACCTGGGACAGTTTGCAGGAACTGTTTTTT. It is translated as CASTWDSLQELFF.

The rearrangement links TRBV4-1 to TRBJ1-1, with unresolved D. With 3 bases removed from V and 0 bases from J, the gap between germline ends came to 11 bases. Looked up from germline, CDR1 is MGHRA and CDR2 is YSYEKL. The CDR3 is 15 amino acids. The CDR3 reads CASSQTQFMNTEAFF. The CDR3 DNA is TGCGCCAGCAGCCAGACACAGTTTATGAACACTGAAGCTTTCTTT.

J is TRBJ1-4 and V is TRBV6-2 or TRBV6-3, with 9 bases identical to TRBD1. Germline V gene lookup returns CDR1 MNHEY and CDR2 SVGEGT. The V gene end was trimmed by 5 bases and the J gene end by 6 bases; junction bases not matched to a gene: 7. This CDR3 spans 15 amino acids. CDR3 loop: CASSTPGQGYEKLFF. In DNA, the CDR3 is TGTGCCAGCAGTACTCCGGGACAGGGTTATGAAAAACTGTTTTTT.

The chain uses TRBV30 and TRBJ2-5; D is possibly TRBD2 (7 bases). Germline V gene data show CDR1 as GTSNPN and CDR2 as SVGIG (reference sequence). The CDR3 has 12 residues. Trimming cost V 5 bases and J 7 bases, with 14 bases left between them. The CDR3 loop reads CAWWGGGGTQYF. The CDR3 DNA is TGTGCCTGGTGGGGAGGGGGAGGGACCCAGTACTTC.

CDR3 DNA sequence: TGCGCCAGCCTGGACATCTCCTACAATGAGCAGTTCTTC. It yields the protein CASLDISYNEQFF. The J gene is TRBJ2-1, the V gene TRBV5-1, with D possibly TRBD1 on 5 matching bases. The germline V gene encodes CDR1 SGHRS and CDR2 YFSETQ. This CDR3 is 13 amino acids long. V shed 7 bases and J shed 0 bases, with 8 bases lying between them. Variable domain in full (rest from reference TRBV5-1 and TRBJ2-1): KAGVTQTPRYLIKTRGQQVTLSCSPISGHRSVSWYQQTPGQGLQFLFEYFSETQRNKGNFPGRFSGRQFSNSRSEMNVSTLELGDSALYLCASLDISYNEQFFGPGTRLTVL.

In DNA, the CDR3 is TGCGCCAGCAGCCAAGTCCTTTTGGGGACAGTTACAGATACGCAGTATTTT. Translation: CASSQVLLGTVTDTQYF. The rearrangement links TRBV4-1 to TRBJ2-3, with 7 bases fitting TRBD1. V shed 1 base and J 3 bases; nucleotides not matched to a gene: 10. The CDR3 has 17 amino acids. Germline CDR1 MGHRA, CDR2 YSYEKL.

The chain employs TRBV5-1 and TRBJ2-3; D gene uncertain. The CDR3 has 15 amino acids. The V end was cut by 6 bases, the J end by 0 bases, with 14 bases between. Germline CDR1 reads SGHRS; CDR2 reads YFSETQ. The CDR3 reads CASNRQDPSTDTQYF. The CDR3 coding sequence is TGCGCCAGCAACCGACAAGACCCTAGCACAGATACGCAGTATTTT.

This clone was seen only once. The chain uses TRBV2 and TRBJ1-1; D is unclear. Germline V gene data show CDR1 as SNHLY and CDR2 as FYNNEI. There are 12 residues in the CDR3. The V end was cut by 2 bases, the J end by 4 bases, with 5 bases between. The CDR3 loop is CASSEFSTEAFF. The CDR3 region has the DNA TGTGCCAGCAGTGAATTTAGCACTGAAGCTTTCTTT.

The CDR3 loop reads CASSPLDSESEKLFF. CDR3 bases: TGTGCCAGCTCACCCTTGGACAGCGAAAGTGAAAAACTGTTTTTT. The rearrangement uses TRBV18 and TRBJ1-4, with D tentatively TRBD1 (6 bases). Germline assignment: CDR1 KGHSH and CDR2 LQKENI. Between the trimmed V and J ends, which lost 3 bases and 7 bases, there was a span of 15 bases. This CDR3 region has 15 residues.

V is TRBV4-3 and J is TRBJ1-6, with D possibly being TRBD1 (6 bases). Trimming stripped 1 base from V and 0 bases from J, with 13 bases between. The CDR3 covers 18 residues. From germline, CDR1 is LGHNA and CDR2 YSLEER. The CDR3 nucleotides are TGCGCCAGCAGCCAAGTGATGGGACATAGCTCCTATAATTCACCCCTCCACTTT. Translating it yields CASSQVMGHSSYNSPLHF.

The rearrangement joins TRBV5-4 to TRBJ2-5, with D possibly matching TRBD1 (6 bases). Germline V CDR1 and CDR2: SGHNT, YYREEE (reference sequence). V dropped 0 bases and J dropped 5 bases, with 14 bases sitting between them. The CDR3 has 15 residues. The CDR3 spells CASSLERQVLETQYF. The CDR3 region has the DNA TGTGCCAGCAGCTTGGAACGACAGGTTTTGGAGACCCAGTACTTC.

The chain recombines TRBV5-6 with TRBJ1-2; 10 positions match TRBD1. Germline V CDR1 and CDR2: SGHDT, YYEEEE. The CDR3 sequence is 14 residues long. The trim removed 5 bases at V and 5 bases at J, leaving 6 bases unmatched. The CDR3 protein is CASRPTGGEYGYTF. The CDR3, as DNA: TGTGCCAGCAGGCCGACAGGGGGCGAGTATGGCTACACCTTC.

The gene calls are TRBV21-1 and TRBJ2-7; the D segment call TRBD1 is taken from the table without a DNA check. TRBV21-1 is a pseudogene segment. The CDR3 has 14 residues. In nucleotides, the CDR3 is TGTGCCAGCAGCATCAAGGACAGGGGTAACGAGCAGTACTTC. It translates to CASSIKDRGNEQYF.

The rearrangement links TRBV2 to TRBJ2-7; D uncertain. Trimming pared 3 bases from V and 3 bases from J, leaving 6 bases between. The CDR3 consists of 12 residues. Germline values: CDR1 SNHLY, CDR2 FYNNEI. CDR3 bases: TGTGCCAGCAGTGAGCGGAGCTACGAGCAGTACTTC. Translation gives CASSERSYEQYF.

In this sample, this clone turned up a few times. The rearrangement uses TRBV12-3 or TRBV12-4 and TRBJ2-7; D is unclear. CDR3 length: 11 residues. Trimming removed 6 bases at V and 2 bases at J, with 5 bases between. The chain's CDR3 is CASSHTYEQYF. The CDR3 nucleotides are TGTGCCAGCAGCCACACCTACGAGCAGTACTTC.

The chain employs TRBV19 and TRBJ1-2; maybe TRBD1 (6 bases). CDR3 size: 15 residues. Trimming took off 7 bases at V and 4 bases at J, with 19 bases between the two ends. The V gene's germline CDR1 is LNHDA and CDR2 SQIVND (reference sequence). The CDR3, as DNA: TGTGCCAGTACCGTAACGACAGGCTATTCCTATGGCTACACCTTC. Its translation: CASTVTTGYSYGYTF. Combining the CDR3 with reference TRBV19 and TRBJ1-2 gives the whole variable domain DGGITQSPKYLFRKEGQNVTLSCEQNLNHDAMYWYRQDPGQGLRLIYYSQIVNDFQKGDIAEGYSVSREKKESFPLTVTSAQKNPTAFYLCASTVTTGYSYGYTFGSGTRLTVV.

The gene calls are TRBV11-3 and TRBJ2-7; TRBD2 aligns across 11 bases. Germline CDR1 reads SGHNT; CDR2 reads YENEEA. The CDR3 is 17 residues long. Trimming at V came to 5 bases and at J to 1 base, leaving 10 bases not matched to a gene. The CDR3 DNA sequence: TGTGCCAGCAGCCTATACACGGGACTAGCGGCTTCCTACGAGCAGTACTTC. This codes for CASSLYTGLAASYEQYF.

The gene calls are TRBV7-2 and TRBJ1-2; 9 bases are a match to TRBD1. J lost 5 bases, V lost 5 bases, and 9 bases had no gene match. The germline gives CDR1 SGHTA, CDR2 FQGNSA. The CDR3 extends over 15 amino acids. The CDR3 DNA sequence: TGTGCCAGCAGCGCATCGGACAGGGGCGCATATGGCTACACCTTC. This translates into CASSASDRGAYGYTF.

The chain is built from TRBV18 and TRBJ2-5; D unresolved. The CDR3 runs to 12 residues. Germline CDR1 KGHSH, CDR2 LQKENI. Trimming took 4 bases from V and 5 from J, leaving 8 bases between them. The CDR3 sequence: CASSLALETQYF. CDR3 nucleotide sequence: TGTGCCAGCTCACTTGCACTGGAGACCCAGTACTTC.

This sequence joins TRBV7-6 and TRBJ2-3; 9 bases agree with TRBD2. V shed 3 bases, J shed 5 bases, and the junction held 9 bases outside the gene matches. The CDR3 covers 16 residues. Germline V gene lookup returns CDR1 SGHVS and CDR2 FNYEAQ. CDR3 protein: CASSLGLAGWVDTQYF. DNA of the CDR3: TGTGCCAGCAGCTTGGGGCTAGCGGGATGGGTAGATACGCAGTATTTT.

The chain couples TRBV2 to TRBJ1-5, with a possible D match to TRBD1 (5 bases). Per germline, CDR1 SNHLY and CDR2 FYNNEI. CDR3 length equals 15 residues. Trimming took 6 bases from V and 3 from J, leaving 15 bases between them. The CDR3 loop is CASRRQPEVNQPQHF. The CDR3 DNA sequence: TGTGCCAGCAGGCGACAGCCCGAGGTCAATCAGCCCCAGCATTTT. The full variable domain, rest sourced from reference TRBV2 and TRBJ1-5, is EPEVTQTPSHQVTQMGQEVILRCVPISNHLYFYWYRQILGQKVEFLVSFYNNEISEKSEIFDDQFSVERPDGSNFTLKIRSTKLEDSAMYFCASRRQPEVNQPQHFGDGTRLSIL.